Listed below are T cell receptor beta chains from one sample, sequenced in a study of CD8 T cells in ankylosing spondylitis. Via MiXCR, TCRdb re-called the 5' RACE reads, giving one row per CDR3 protein. The data contain some 330,000 distinct CDR3 sequences, approximately 8% of them singletons. The sequenced sample was blood, either unsorted or a sorted T cell fraction (not recorded which). Source of these receptors: a male donor with ankylosing spondylitis. The CDR3 runs from the conserved cysteine through the conserved F or W. The D gene is left open where the match is weak.

V,J,D,CDR3
TRBV3-1,TRBJ2-1,.,CASRGLTYNEQFF
TRBV20-1,TRBJ2-3,.,CSASRVSTDTQYF
TRBV7-9,TRBJ2-7,TRBD1,CASSEQGESYEQYF
TRBV7-9,TRBJ2-1,TRBD2,CASSFGSGSSSEQFF
TRBV7-3,TRBJ2-1,TRBD1,CASSLLGTGGHEQFF
TRBV2,TRBJ2-5,TRBD2,CASSEARNSGRSETQYF
TRBV5-1,TRBJ2-3,TRBD2,CASSLDPGTSGRNTQYF
TRBV5-1,TRBJ2-1,TRBD2,CASSLGGGLAEGEEFF
TRBV4-2,TRBJ2-7,TRBD1,CASSQDRGHEQYF
TRBV25-1,TRBJ2-1,TRBD2,CASSEFTSGRNEQFF
TRBV28,TRBJ2-6,.,CASSKAGHNPMGGANVLTF
TRBV5-1,TRBJ1-4,.,CASSLAERGRNEKLFF
TRBV9,TRBJ2-3,TRBD2,CASSPPGLAGQDTQYF
TRBV7-9,TRBJ2-1,.,CASSHYRDQYNEQFF
TRBV6-2/TRBV6-3,TRBJ2-4,TRBD1,CASSYLGGDKNIQYF
TRBV11-1,TRBJ2-5,.,CASSQRQEETQYF
TRBV24-1,TRBJ2-2,TRBD2,CATSDPGLADLGELFF
TRBV7-3,TRBJ2-7,.,CASSSVSGDEQYF
TRBV29-1,TRBJ2-1,.,CSVNGGGFYNEQFF
TRBV11-2,TRBJ2-5,TRBD1,CASSFTGEETQYF
TRBV20-1,TRBJ1-3,TRBD1,CSARDGTGGNTIYF
TRBV7-4,TRBJ1-6,TRBD1,CASSPPDRGPLNSPLHF
TRBV5-1,TRBJ2-1,.,CASSLDSVDYNEQFF
TRBV28,TRBJ2-7,.,CASNLWRQGRGEQYF
TRBV6-1,TRBJ2-2,TRBD1,CASLYRTGNTGELFF
TRBV18,TRBJ1-1,.,CASSPLELRDTEAFF
TRBV11-3,TRBJ2-3,.,CASSSRPGVADTQYF
TRBV18,TRBJ2-3,.,CASSPYSGSDTQYF
TRBV12-3/TRBV12-4,TRBJ2-2,TRBD2,CASSLQAGGPGGELFF
TRBV7-2,TRBJ2-7,.,CASSPLDGTYEQYF
TRBV3-1,TRBJ1-6,.,CASSQELGHSPLHF
TRBV9,TRBJ2-7,.,CASSPHAGSEEQYF
TRBV10-3,TRBJ1-6,TRBD1,CAISADRVGSPLHF
TRBV20-1,TRBJ2-3,TRBD1,CSAGMGQGFDTQYF
TRBV28,TRBJ1-3,.,CASSLGRISGNTIYF
TRBV7-8,TRBJ2-2,TRBD1,CASSDTGAGELFF
TRBV29-1,TRBJ2-3,.,CSVEGWGTDTQYF
TRBV7-3,TRBJ2-3,.,CASSLLALGGAGTDTQYF
TRBV30,TRBJ1-4,.,CAWGKQGPKLFF
TRBV7-9,TRBJ2-7,TRBD1,CASSHIGTGTSYEQYF
TRBV18,TRBJ2-1,TRBD1,CASSLAGQGAYNEQFF
TRBV11-3,TRBJ2-7,TRBD1,CASSLTGAYEQYF
TRBV5-1,TRBJ2-2,TRBD1,CASSRDRVRGDMNTGELFF
TRBV4-1,TRBJ2-5,.,CASSQPWQGWDQETQYF
TRBV12-3/TRBV12-4,TRBJ2-7,TRBD1,CASSLMTGGHEQYF
TRBV7-3,TRBJ1-2,.,CASSLSGGNGYTF
TRBV21-1,TRBJ2-3,.,CASSKGVGTAKDTQYF
TRBV4-1,TRBJ2-7,.,CASSRRDGEIYYEQYF
TRBV5-1,TRBJ2-1,.,CASSLATRTARNEQFF
TRBV5-1,TRBJ2-2,.,CASSLSGGDDAGELFF
TRBV14,TRBJ2-2,.,CASSHGLVALNTGELFF
TRBV10-3,TRBJ2-2,.,CAITGQNTGELFF
TRBV11-2,TRBJ2-5,TRBD2,CASSLEVTSGKETQYF
TRBV29-1,TRBJ1-2,.,CSVDRAVYGYTF
TRBV7-6,TRBJ2-1,TRBD2,CASSLIPTSGSGLYNEQFF